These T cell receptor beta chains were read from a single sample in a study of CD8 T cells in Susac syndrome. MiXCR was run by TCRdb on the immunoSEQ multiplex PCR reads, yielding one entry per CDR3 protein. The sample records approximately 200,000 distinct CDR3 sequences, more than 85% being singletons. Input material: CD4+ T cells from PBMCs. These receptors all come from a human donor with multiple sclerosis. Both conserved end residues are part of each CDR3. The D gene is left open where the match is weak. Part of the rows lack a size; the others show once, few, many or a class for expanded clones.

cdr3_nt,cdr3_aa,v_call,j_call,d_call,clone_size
TGTGCCACCAGTGGACAGCTATCTAACAATGAGCAGTTCTTC,CATSGQLSNNEQFF,TRBV24-1,TRBJ2-1,.,.
TGTGCCACCAGGAGGCCAGGGGGCAGGGGCAATCAGCCCCAGCATTTT,CATRRPGGRGNQPQHF,TRBV24-1,TRBJ1-5,TRBD1,.
TGTGCCGCGGCGGGGCGGGGAGTGTACGAGCAGTACTTC,CAAAGRGVYEQYF,TRBV7-9,TRBJ2-7,.,.
TGCAGCGGCCTCCGGGACAGGGGAAATGAGCAGTTCTTC,CSGLRDRGNEQFF,TRBV20-1,TRBJ2-1,TRBD1,.
TGTGCTAGCAGCCCGGGACTCCTTGGACCCAATGATGAGCAGTTCTTC,CASSPGLLGPNDEQFF,TRBV7-7,TRBJ2-1,.,.
TGCAGTGCTAGTGGTAGCGGGGGGGCCGGGTCCACAGATACGCAGTATTTT,CSASGSGGAGSTDTQYF,TRBV20-1,TRBJ2-3,TRBD2,.
TGTGCCAGCAGCGTAGCGGGTGCGGGGGCGGGAGATACGCAGTATTTT,CASSVAGAGAGDTQYF,TRBV9,TRBJ2-3,.,.
TGCAGCGTTGTGAAGGCGGCTGAAGCTTTCTTT,CSVVKAAEAFF,TRBV29-1,TRBJ1-1,.,.
TGCAGCGTTAGTGGCAGGTTGAACACTGAAGCTTTCTTT,CSVSGRLNTEAFF,TRBV29-1,TRBJ1-1,.,.
TGTGCCAGCAGCAAGAGAGGGGGGTCAACGATACAAGAGACCCAGTACTTC,CASSKRGGSTIQETQYF,TRBV3-1,TRBJ2-5,.,.
TGCAGCTCACAAGAGGAGCAGAACACTGAAGCTTTCTTT,CSSQEEQNTEAFF,TRBV29-1,TRBJ1-1,.,.
TGCAGTGCTAGGCTCCCAACAGGGTACAATGAGCAGTTCTTC,CSARLPTGYNEQFF,TRBV20-1,TRBJ2-1,.,.
TGTGCCAGCAGCTTGTGGGAAGGGGGCTATAATTCACCCCTCCACTTT,CASSLWEGGYNSPLHF,TRBV5-6,TRBJ1-6,.,.
TGTGCCAGCAGCGTCGGGACAGGGGATGAGCCCCAGCATTTT,CASSVGTGDEPQHF,TRBV9,TRBJ1-5,TRBD1,.
TGTGCCTGCGGGGAGAACCAAGAGACCCAGTACTTC,CACGENQETQYF,TRBV30,TRBJ2-5,.,.
TGTGCTAGTGGTAACACCGGGACAGCACTTAACACTGAAGCTTTCTTT,CASGNTGTALNTEAFF,TRBV12-5,TRBJ1-1,TRBD1,.
TGTGCCAGCAGGAAGGACCCTACGACCTTGTATGGCTACACCTTC,CASRKDPTTLYGYTF,TRBV27,TRBJ1-2,.,.
TGCAGCGTCGGGGAGACAGGGAGGGCCTATGGCTACACCTTC,CSVGETGRAYGYTF,TRBV29-1,TRBJ1-2,TRBD1,once
TGCAGTGCTAGCCCCGGGACAGGTACGGATGAGCAGTTCTTC,CSASPGTGTDEQFF,TRBV20-1,TRBJ2-1,TRBD1,.
TGTGCCAGCAGGGGTGGCGGGGCCTCCTACAATGAGCAGTTCTTC,CASRGGGASYNEQFF,TRBV5-4,TRBJ2-1,.,.
TGTGCCAGCAGCTTAGGTCGGGCGCAAGAGACCCAGTACTTC,CASSLGRAQETQYF,TRBV7-9,TRBJ2-5,.,.
TGTGCCAGCAGCTATGGTGCAGACTACAATGAGCAGTTCTTC,CASSYGADYNEQFF,TRBV9,TRBJ2-1,.,.
TGCAGCGTTGAAGTCGGCGGGGACATTCAGTACTTC,CSVEVGGDIQYF,TRBV29-1,TRBJ2-4,.,.
TGTGCCTGTTCCCTTCGGAGCACAGATACGCAGTATTTT,CACSLRSTDTQYF,TRBV30,TRBJ2-3,.,.
TGTGCCAGCAGCTCCAGGGGAATGGGTGAAAAACTGTTTTTT,CASSSRGMGEKLFF,TRBV25-1,TRBJ1-4,.,.
TGTGCCAGCAGTTTTTTGGAGTACGAGCAGTACTTC,CASSFLEYEQYF,TRBV12-3/TRBV12-4,TRBJ2-7,.,.
TGTGCCTACGGGACAGAGTACAATGAGCAGTTCTTC,CAYGTEYNEQFF,TRBV30,TRBJ2-1,TRBD1,.
TGTGCCAGCAGCTTTGAGGGGGGCGTCCTCGCCGAGCAGTACTTC,CASSFEGGVLAEQYF,TRBV11-2,TRBJ2-7,.,.
TGTGCCAGCAACCTGGACAGTTCTCATTCAGGGATTCAGTACTTC,CASNLDSSHSGIQYF,TRBV2,TRBJ2-4,.,.
TGCGCCAGCAGCCCTGGACAGGGCAGGGATTCACCCCTCCACTTT,CASSPGQGRDSPLHF,TRBV5-1,TRBJ1-6,TRBD1,.
TGCGCCAGCAGCTTGGAGGCTAGCGGGGGTCTCGTGGGGGAGACCCAGTACTTC,CASSLEASGGLVGETQYF,TRBV5-1,TRBJ2-5,TRBD2,.
TGTGCCAGCAGCTTATCCCCGGGTCAGGGCGAGCAGTTCTTC,CASSLSPGQGEQFF,TRBV7-6,TRBJ2-1,.,.
TGTGCCAGCAGTCGGAAACCGGGACAGTCCTACGAGCAGTACTTC,CASSRKPGQSYEQYF,TRBV27,TRBJ2-7,TRBD1,.
TGTGCCAGTAGCGATCGACAGGGTGAAGCTTTCTTT,CASSDRQGEAFF,TRBV19,TRBJ1-1,TRBD1,.
TGTGCCTGGACGGGCCAGCTGAACACTGAAGCTTTCTTT,CAWTGQLNTEAFF,TRBV30,TRBJ1-1,.,once
TGTGCCAGCAGCCGCACCACAGGGGGTCAGCCCCAGCATTTT,CASSRTTGGQPQHF,TRBV3-1,TRBJ1-5,TRBD1,.
TGCGCCAGCAGACCCCGTTCCGACGACAGAAACCAAGAGACCCAGTACTTC,CASRPRSDDRNQETQYF,TRBV5-1,TRBJ2-5,.,.
TGTGCCAGCAGCGCGAACGGAGGGGGCTTGGAAGCTTTCTTT,CASSANGGGLEAFF,TRBV2,TRBJ1-1,TRBD1,.
TGTGCCAGCACCATACCTAGCAATGAGCAGTTCTTC,CASTIPSNEQFF,TRBV7-9,TRBJ2-1,.,.
TGTGCCAGCAGCCAAGACAACCCCAATTCACCCCTCCACTTT,CASSQDNPNSPLHF,TRBV4-2,TRBJ1-6,.,.
TGCAGTGCCCTAATACTAGCATGGGATCGAAATGAGCAGTTCTTC,CSALILAWDRNEQFF,TRBV20-1,TRBJ2-1,.,.
TGTGCCAGCAGACGCGATGAAGATACGCAGTATTTT,CASRRDEDTQYF,TRBV28,TRBJ2-3,.,.
TGCAGCGTTGAAGCAGGGGTCTACAATGAGCAGTTCTTC,CSVEAGVYNEQFF,TRBV29-1,TRBJ2-1,.,.
TGTGCCAGCAGCTTTGGGCAGGCCCTCTCCTACGAGCAGTACTTC,CASSFGQALSYEQYF,TRBV7-9,TRBJ2-7,.,.
TGTGCTAGTGGTTTAGGGGTTATCCGTAGCACAGATACGCAGTATTTT,CASGLGVIRSTDTQYF,TRBV12-5,TRBJ2-3,.,.
TGCAGTGCTCAACATCCAATCCTAACGGGCTACACCTTC,CSAQHPILTGYTF,TRBV20-1,TRBJ1-2,.,once
TGCAGTGTTAAGACAGGGGCAAACTATGGCTACACCTTC,CSVKTGANYGYTF,TRBV20-1,TRBJ1-2,TRBD1,.
TGTGCTAGTGGCCCCGGGACGAGCTATGGCTACACCTTC,CASGPGTSYGYTF,TRBV12-5,TRBJ1-2,.,.
TGCAGTGCGCTACTAACGGGACGGACTAATCAGCCCCAGCATTTT,CSALLTGRTNQPQHF,TRBV20-1,TRBJ1-5,.,.
TGTGCCAGCAGCCGGGACCAGGGCTCTGGCTACACCTTC,CASSRDQGSGYTF,TRBV7-9,TRBJ1-2,.,.
TGTGCCAGCAGTGTCTCCGGGACAAAACTCTACAATGAGCAGTTCTTC,CASSVSGTKLYNEQFF,TRBV25-1,TRBJ2-1,.,.
TGCAGTGCTAGAGAAGGACAGCCAAACACTGAAGCTTTCTTT,CSAREGQPNTEAFF,TRBV20-1,TRBJ1-1,.,once
TGCGCCAGCAGCCAAGGCGGGACAAGACCGTACGAGCAGTACTTC,CASSQGGTRPYEQYF,TRBV4-1,TRBJ2-7,.,.
TGCGCCAGCAGCCATGACTTCGACACTGAAGCTTTCTTT,CASSHDFDTEAFF,TRBV4-1,TRBJ1-1,.,once